This is a list of T cell receptor beta chains from one sample in a study of T-cell reconstitution after alpha-beta-depleted transplantation in children. TCRdb ran MiXCR on the PCR reads and lists one entry per CDR3 protein. This table holds some 600,000 distinct CDR3 sequences, 16% found once. The source was PBMCs from the stem cell graft donor, collected from the stem cell graft. These receptors came from a human donor who donated a stem cell graft to a child with acute myeloid leukemia. Each CDR3 is given with its conserved first and last residue. D genes are given only for firm matches. Expanded clones are given a class, and other clones once, few, many or no size at all.

-	TRBV6-2/TRBV6-3	few	TRBJ2-7	14	TGTGCCAGCACCAGGGACGGACACTCCTACGAGCAGTACTTC	CASTRDGHSYEQYF
TRBD2	TRBV7-2	few	TRBJ2-3	13	TGTGCCAGCACCCGGGACTATAGGGATACGCAGTATTTT	CASTRDYRDTQYF
TRBD2	TRBV27	few	TRBJ2-1	16	TGTGCCAGCAGTCCCCCCCGAGCGGGGGGGAACAATGAGCAGTTCTTC	CASSPPRAGGNNEQFF
TRBD1	TRBV3-1	-	TRBJ1-5	14	TGTGCCAGCAGCCAAGGGACAGGGTCTCAGCCCCAGCATTTT	CASSQGTGSQPQHF
-	TRBV12-3/TRBV12-4	few	TRBJ2-3	15	TGTGCCAGCAGTTTTTCGGAGTTGCGCACAGATACGCAGTATTTT	CASSFSELRTDTQYF
-	TRBV6-1	many	TRBJ2-5	14	TGTGCCAGCAGGATGACATCCAGGGGCGAGACCCAGTACTTC	CASRMTSRGETQYF
-	TRBV20-1	many	TRBJ1-5	15	TGCAGTGCTAGAATATCCTCTGGGAGGAATCAGCCCCAGCATTTT	CSARISSGRNQPQHF
-	TRBV21-1	-	TRBJ2-2	18	TGTGCCAGCAGCAATTCCCTGTGGGGCAGGAGGAACACCGGGGAGCTGTTTTTT	CASSNSLWGRRNTGELFF
TRBD2	TRBV7-2	many	TRBJ2-3	15	TGTGCCAGCAGCTTAGGCGGACTAGCCCTAAATACGCAGTATTTT	CASSLGGLALNTQYF
-	TRBV20-1	many	TRBJ1-6	13	TGCAGTGCGTTTCCCTTACTCCATTCACCCCTCCACTTT	CSAFPLLHSPLHF
-	TRBV7-8	few	TRBJ2-2	16	TGTGCCAGCAGCTTAAGCGGCGGGGTGAACACCGGGGAGCTGTTTTTT	CASSLSGGVNTGELFF
TRBD1	TRBV4-2	many	TRBJ1-5	15	TGTGCCAGCAGTCAGCAGACAGGGAGCAATCAGCCCCAGCATTTT	CASSQQTGSNQPQHF
TRBD1	TRBV10-3	many	TRBJ1-2	15	TGTGCCATCAGTGCTACGACAGGGGATAGGTATGGCTACACCTTC	CAISATTGDRYGYTF
-	TRBV7-7	-	TRBJ2-1	15	TGTGCCAGCAGCTTAGTAGCGGCTCCCTACAATGAGCAGTTCTTC	CASSLVAAPYNEQFF
-	TRBV24-1	few	TRBJ2-3	11	TGTGCCACCAGTAAAGAAGATACGCAGTATTTT	CATSKEDTQYF
TRBD2	TRBV27	few	TRBJ2-2	17	TGTGCCAGCAGTTTACGATGGAGCGGGGGGCAAACCGGGGAGCTGTTTTTT	CASSLRWSGGQTGELFF
-	TRBV7-9	-	TRBJ1-2	14	TGTGCCAGCAGCATAGGAGGGGACGGGTATGGCTACACCTTC	CASSIGGDGYGYTF
-	TRBV29-1	-	TRBJ1-2	15	TGCAGCGTTGACCGGGTCCCGCCGTCTAACTATGGCTACACCTTC	CSVDRVPPSNYGYTF
-	TRBV20-1	few	TRBJ1-4	14	TGCAGTGCTAGATTCGGGGAGGATGGGGAAAAACTGTTTTTT	CSARFGEDGEKLFF
-	TRBV20-1	many	TRBJ2-2	14	TGCAGTGCTAGGGGCAGGGGAGACGCCGGGGAGCTGTTTTTT	CSARGRGDAGELFF
TRBD1	TRBV24-1	few	TRBJ2-4	15	TGTGCCACCAGTGATTCAGGGGGCTACGGAAACATTCAGTACTTC	CATSDSGGYGNIQYF
-	TRBV24-1	few	TRBJ2-6	18	TGTGCCACCAGTGATTTGGACAGTGATGGCTCTGGGGCCAACGTCCTGACTTTC	CATSDLDSDGSGANVLTF
-	TRBV11-2	-	TRBJ1-2	12	TGTGCCAGCAGCTTACTCCCGGGAGGCTACACCTTC	CASSLLPGGYTF